This note documents a single T cell receptor (beta chain) sequence. Antigen specificity is unknown. The data belong to a study of Ad26.COV2.S vaccination and SARS-CoV-2 variants. Overall study results and limits: Analytic work on TCR breadth and depth might have understated the full extent of total T cell responses.

Germline CDR1 and CDR2: SGHVS and FQNEAQ. The germline V and J ends were trimmed by 0 bases and 0 bases, with 12 bases remaining between them. This CDR3 region has 17 residues. Sample treatment: around 19 received Ad26.COV2.S at low or high dose, single or two shots; five or six received placebo; per-sample allocation not given. Samples were taken on day 63 after the first vaccine or placebo injection. Clones were sequenced by immunoSEQ multiplex PCR, and TCRdb holds only the in-frame ones, with some missing. The sample gives roughly 240,000 clones, around 87% of which show up once; about 11% is in the top ten.

The source is a person aged 18-65 years who received the Ad26.COV2.S COVID-19 vaccine or a placebo. The starting material was peripheral blood, obtained in a trial of Ad26.COV2.S vaccine versus placebo. The V and J genes are TRBV7-8 and TRBJ1-3; maybe TRBD1 (5 bases). CDR3 DNA sequence: TGTGCCAGCAGCTTAGCGGGGGGGACTAACTCTGGAAACACCATATATTTT. Its translation: CASSLAGGTNSGNTIYF.